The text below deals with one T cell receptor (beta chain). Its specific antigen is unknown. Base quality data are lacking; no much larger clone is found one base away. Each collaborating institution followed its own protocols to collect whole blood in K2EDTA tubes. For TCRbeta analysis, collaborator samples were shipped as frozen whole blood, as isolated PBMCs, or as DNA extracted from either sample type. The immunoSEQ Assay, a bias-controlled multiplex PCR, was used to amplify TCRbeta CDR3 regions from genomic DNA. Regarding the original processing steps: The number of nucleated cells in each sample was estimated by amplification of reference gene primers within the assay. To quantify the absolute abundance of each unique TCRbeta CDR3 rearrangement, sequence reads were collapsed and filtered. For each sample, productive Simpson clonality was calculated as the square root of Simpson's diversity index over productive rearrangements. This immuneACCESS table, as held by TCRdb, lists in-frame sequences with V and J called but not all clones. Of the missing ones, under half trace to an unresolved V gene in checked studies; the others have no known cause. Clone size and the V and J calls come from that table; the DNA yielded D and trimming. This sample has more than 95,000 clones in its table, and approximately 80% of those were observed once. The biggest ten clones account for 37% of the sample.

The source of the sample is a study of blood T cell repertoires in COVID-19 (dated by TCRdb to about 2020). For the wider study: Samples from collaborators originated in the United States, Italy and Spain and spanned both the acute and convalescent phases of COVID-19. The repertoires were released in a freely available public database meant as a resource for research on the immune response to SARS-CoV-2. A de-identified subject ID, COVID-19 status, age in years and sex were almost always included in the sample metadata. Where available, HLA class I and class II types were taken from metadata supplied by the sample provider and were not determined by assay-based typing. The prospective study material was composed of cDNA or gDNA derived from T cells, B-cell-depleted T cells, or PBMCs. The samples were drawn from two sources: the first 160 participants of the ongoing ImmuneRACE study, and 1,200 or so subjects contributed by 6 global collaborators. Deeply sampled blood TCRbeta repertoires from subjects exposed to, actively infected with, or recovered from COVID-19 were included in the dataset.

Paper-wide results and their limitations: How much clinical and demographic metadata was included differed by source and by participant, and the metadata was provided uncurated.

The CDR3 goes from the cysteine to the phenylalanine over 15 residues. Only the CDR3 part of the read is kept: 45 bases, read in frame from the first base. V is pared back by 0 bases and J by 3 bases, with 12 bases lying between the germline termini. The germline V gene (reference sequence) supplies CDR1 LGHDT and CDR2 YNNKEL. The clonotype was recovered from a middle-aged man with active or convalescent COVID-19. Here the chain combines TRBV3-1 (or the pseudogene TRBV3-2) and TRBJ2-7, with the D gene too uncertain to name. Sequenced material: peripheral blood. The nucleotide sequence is TGTGCCAGCAGCCAAGACGTGGGCCACCTCTACGAGCAGTACTTC. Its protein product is CASSQDVGHLYEQYF.